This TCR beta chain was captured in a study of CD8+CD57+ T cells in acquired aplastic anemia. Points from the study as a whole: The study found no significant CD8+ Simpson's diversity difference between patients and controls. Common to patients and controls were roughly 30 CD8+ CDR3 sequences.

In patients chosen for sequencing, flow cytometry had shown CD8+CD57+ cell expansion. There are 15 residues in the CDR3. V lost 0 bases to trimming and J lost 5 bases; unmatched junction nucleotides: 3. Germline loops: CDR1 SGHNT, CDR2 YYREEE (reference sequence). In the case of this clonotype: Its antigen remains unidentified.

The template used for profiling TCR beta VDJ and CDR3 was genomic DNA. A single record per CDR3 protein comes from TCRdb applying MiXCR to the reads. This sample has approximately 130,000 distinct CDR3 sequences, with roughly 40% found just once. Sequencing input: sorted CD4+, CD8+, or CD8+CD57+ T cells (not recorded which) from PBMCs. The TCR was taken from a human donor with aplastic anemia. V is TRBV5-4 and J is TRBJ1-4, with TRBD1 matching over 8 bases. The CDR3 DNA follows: TGTGCCAGCAGCTTGGGAGGACAGGGAAATGAAAAACTGTTTTTT. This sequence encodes CASSLGGQGNEKLFF.